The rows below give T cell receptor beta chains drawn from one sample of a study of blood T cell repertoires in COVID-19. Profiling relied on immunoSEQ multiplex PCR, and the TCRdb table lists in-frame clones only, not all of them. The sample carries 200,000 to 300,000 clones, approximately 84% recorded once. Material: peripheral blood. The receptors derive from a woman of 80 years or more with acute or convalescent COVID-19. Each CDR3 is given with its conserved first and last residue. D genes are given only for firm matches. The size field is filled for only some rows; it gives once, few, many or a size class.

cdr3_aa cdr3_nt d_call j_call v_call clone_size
CASSQVSLAENTGELFF TGCGCCAGCAGCCAAGTTTCCCTAGCGGAGAACACCGGGGAGCTGTTTTTT TRBD2 TRBJ2-2 TRBV4-3 -
CATSDPGSYEQYF TGTGCCACCAGTGATCCAGGGTCCTACGAGCAGTACTTC - TRBJ2-7 TRBV24-1 -
CASSPPGTGSVRSEAFF TGTGCCAGCTCACCACCGGGGACAGGGTCCGTGAGGTCTGAAGCTTTCTTT TRBD1 TRBJ1-1 TRBV18 few
CASNHGTGTTYEQYF TGTGCCAGCAACCACGGGACAGGGACAACCTACGAGCAGTACTTC TRBD1 TRBJ2-7 TRBV28 -
CASSSPGGLRGTDTQYF TGTGCCAGCAGCTCACCCGGTGGTCTACGAGGCACAGATACGCAGTATTTT - TRBJ2-3 TRBV7-9 -
CASSGTSGNTQYF TGTGCCAGCAGCGGGACTAGCGGGAACACGCAGTATTTT TRBD2 TRBJ2-3 TRBV27 -
CATSRPSFSNTEAFF TGTGCCACCAGCAGACCGTCTTTTTCGAACACTGAAGCTTTCTTT - TRBJ1-1 TRBV15 -
CASSPQAGGAKNIQYF TGTGCCAGCAGCCCCCAAGCGGGAGGAGCCAAAAACATTCAGTACTTC TRBD2 TRBJ2-4 TRBV7-3 -
CASSPRTGLKETQYF TGTGCCAGCAGCCCGAGGACAGGACTGAAAGAGACCCAGTACTTC TRBD1 TRBJ2-5 TRBV11-2 once
CASRSTLTGGGTGELFF TGTGCCAGCAGATCCACCCTCACGGGAGGGGGCACCGGGGAGCTGTTTTTT TRBD2 TRBJ2-2 TRBV7-9 -